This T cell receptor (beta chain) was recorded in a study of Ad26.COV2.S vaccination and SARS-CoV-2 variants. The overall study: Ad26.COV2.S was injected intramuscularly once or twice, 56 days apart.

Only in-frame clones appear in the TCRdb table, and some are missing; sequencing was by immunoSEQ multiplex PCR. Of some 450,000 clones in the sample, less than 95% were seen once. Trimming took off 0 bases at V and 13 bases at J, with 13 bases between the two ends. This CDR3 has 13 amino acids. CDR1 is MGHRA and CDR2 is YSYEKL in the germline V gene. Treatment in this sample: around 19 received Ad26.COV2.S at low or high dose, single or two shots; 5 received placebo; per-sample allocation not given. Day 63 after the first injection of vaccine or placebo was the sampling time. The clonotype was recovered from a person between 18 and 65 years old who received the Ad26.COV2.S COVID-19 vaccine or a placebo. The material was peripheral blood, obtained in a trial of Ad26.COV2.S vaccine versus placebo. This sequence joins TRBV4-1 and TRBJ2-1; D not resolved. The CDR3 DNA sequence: TGCGCCAGCAGCCAAGATCTGGGCCGAGAACAGTTCTTC. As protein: CASSQDLGREQFF.